Below are 29 T cell receptor beta chains sequenced from a single sample in a study of shared clonotypes between healthy human individuals. Repertoires were generated with immunoSEQ multiplex PCR, while TCRdb's copy carries only in-frame clones and drops some. The table has fewer than 3 million clones, around 90% seen once. The sample was naive CD4+ T cells from PBMCs. The subset: CD45RA+ positively selected. The receptors shown here come from a man younger than 35 in good health. Some clones in this sample may be carry-over from other donors' samples.

The chain links TRBV5-1 to TRBJ1-2; 8 bases fit TRBD1. V was clipped by 1 base and J by 8 bases; unmatched bases: 7. The CDR3 runs to 14 residues. Germline CDR1 is SGHRS and CDR2 is YFSETQ. CDR3 in amino acids: CASSLIGTGGGYTF. CDR3 DNA sequence: TGCGCCAGCAGCTTGATTGGTACAGGGGGAGGCTACACCTTC. Full variable domain (remainder filled in from reference TRBV5-1 and TRBJ1-2): KAGVTQTPRYLIKTRGQQVTLSCSPISGHRSVSWYQQTPGQGLQFLFEYFSETQRNKGNFPGRFSGRQFSNSRSEMNVSTLELGDSALYLCASSLIGTGGGYTFGSGTRLTVV.

The gene calls are TRBV27 and TRBJ1-4; 9 bases are shared with TRBD1. Losses at the gene ends were 6 bases for V and 10 bases for J; bases not matched to a gene: 6. The germline V gene encodes CDR1 MNHEY and CDR2 SMNVEV (reference sequence). The CDR3 runs to 13 residues. The CDR3 is CASRGTGSLKLFF. CDR3 bases: TGTGCCAGCAGGGGGACAGGGAGTCTAAAACTGTTTTTT. Filled out from reference TRBV27 and TRBJ1-4, the complete variable domain reads EAQVTQNPRYLITVTGKKLTVTCSQNMNHEYMSWYRQDPGLGLRQIYYSMNVEVTDKGDVPEGYKVSRKEKRNFPLILESPSPNQTSLYFCASRGTGSLKLFFGSGTQLSVL.

The chain employs TRBV15 and TRBJ2-3, with 7 bases fitting TRBD2. This CDR3 spans 13 amino acids. V was clipped by 0 bases and J by 13 bases; unmatched bases: 7. Per the germline V gene, CDR1 is LNHNV and CDR2 is YYDKDF (reference sequence). The CDR3 sequence is CATSRDLGGNKYF. In DNA form, the CDR3 reads TGTGCCACCAGCAGAGATTTGGGAGGGAACAAGTATTTT.

This chain links TRBV28 with TRBJ1-2; 10 bases align to TRBD1. V lost 4 bases to trimming and J lost 8 bases; unmatched junction nucleotides: 4. The CDR3 totals 13 residues. Germline V gene lookup returns CDR1 MDHEN and CDR2 SYDVKM. CDR3 sequence reads: CASSWTGGGGYTF. CDR3 sequence (DNA): TGTGCCAGCAGTTGGACAGGGGGTGGGGGCTACACCTTC.

The chain is built from TRBV29-1 and TRBJ2-1; D call uncertain. The CDR3 is 13 residues long. V was trimmed by 7 bases and J by 4 bases, leaving 14 bases between them. CDR1 is SQVTM and CDR2 is ANQGSEA in the germline V gene. This CDR3 reads CSAGRRLYNEQFF. The CDR3 region has the DNA TGCAGCGCTGGCCGCAGACTTTACAATGAGCAGTTCTTC.

This clone was seen a single time. V gene TRBV7-9 combines with J gene TRBJ1-1; perhaps TRBD1 as D (6 bases). Trimming took 0 bases from V and 0 from J, leaving 17 bases between them. The germline V gene has CDR1 SEHNR and CDR2 FQNEAQ (reference sequence). CDR3 length equals 18 residues. CDR3 in DNA: TGTGCCAGCAGCTTAGCCCCGAGGGGGGGGGTGATGAACACTGAAGCTTTCTTT. Protein sequence: CASSLAPRGGVMNTEAFF.

This chain links TRBV30 with TRBJ1-3; weak D call: TRBD1 (5 bases). Trimming left V 5 bases short and J 1 base short, with 9 bases between. CDR3 length equals 13 residues. CDR1 GTSNPN and CDR2 SVGIG come from the germline V gene (reference sequence). CDR3 sequence: CAWGRQSGNTIYF. CDR3 in DNA: TGTGCCTGGGGTAGACAGTCTGGAAACACCATATATTTT.

The chain is built from TRBV6-5 and TRBJ1-3; D unresolved. Trimming shortened V by 0 bases and J by 6 bases, and 9 bases separated the two germline ends. Germline V gene sequence: CDR1 MNHEY, CDR2 SVGAGI. The CDR3 runs 14 residues. CDR3 sequence: CASSYSGLLNTIYF. The CDR3 coding sequence is TGTGCCAGCAGTTACTCGGGATTACTAAACACCATATATTTT.

This sequence joins TRBV4-2 and TRBJ2-7; no firm D call. The germline gives CDR1 LGHNA, CDR2 YNFKEQ. The CDR3 is made up of 16 amino acids. The V and J ends lost 0 bases and 5 bases respectively, with 17 bases between them. The CDR3 DNA is TGTGCCAGCAGCCAAGAAGGGCTACTCAACCCCCACGAGCAGTACTTC. The encoded protein is CASSQEGLLNPHEQYF.

This sequence joins TRBV5-6 and TRBJ2-2; 8 nucleotides match TRBD2. The germline V gene encodes CDR1 SGHDT and CDR2 YYEEEE. The V and J ends lost 0 bases and 5 bases, in that order; junction bases with no gene match: 6. CDR3 length: 16 residues. DNA for the CDR3: TGTGCCAGCAGCTTGGGTCTGCGACTAGCGACCGGGGAGCTGTTTTTT. This translates into CASSLGLRLATGELFF.

The chain's CDR3 is CASSLDRANEQFF. For the CDR3, the DNA is TGTGCCAGCAGCTTAGACCGTGCCAATGAGCAGTTCTTC. The chain joins TRBV11-3 to TRBJ2-1; no clear D. The ends were cut back, 0 bases at V and 6 bases at J, with 6 bases in the middle. The germline V gene encodes CDR1 SGHNT and CDR2 YENEEA. CDR3 length equals 13 residues.

The J gene is TRBJ2-7, the V gene TRBV7-3; D possibly corresponds to TRBD1 (6 bases). Germline V CDR1 and CDR2: SGHTA, FQGTGA. There are 15 residues in the CDR3. V was pared by 1 base and J by 2 bases, with 12 bases between. Written as DNA, the CDR3 is TGTGCCAGCAGCTTAAGACCCGGGACACCCTACGAGCAGTACTTC. This gives the protein CASSLRPGTPYEQYF.

This chain connects TRBV5-1 to TRBJ2-2; TRBD2 matches at 12 bases. The CDR3 has 17 amino acids. Germline CDR1 and CDR2: SGHRS and YFSETQ. Trimming took 3 bases from V and 5 from J; bases not matched to a gene: 8. The chain's CDR3 is CASSSTLAGGSTGELFF. CDR3 in DNA: TGCGCCAGCAGCTCCACCCTAGCGGGAGGGAGTACCGGGGAGCTGTTTTTT.

The chain is built from TRBV27 and TRBJ2-5; D is tentatively TRBD1 or TRBD2 (5 bases each). Per the germline V gene, CDR1 is MNHEY and CDR2 is SMNVEV (reference sequence). The V end was cut by 2 bases, the J end by 4 bases, with 20 bases between. CDR3 length: 17 amino acids. The chain's CDR3 is CASSLIGAPNTGETQYF. CDR3 in DNA: TGTGCCAGCAGTTTAATCGGGGCCCCCAACACAGGAGAGACCCAGTACTTC.

The rearrangement links TRBV6-5 to TRBJ2-7; a possible D gene is TRBD1 (5 bases). CDR3 size: 14 residues. Trimming took 8 bases from V and 2 from J, leaving 16 bases between them. CDR1 MNHEY and CDR2 SVGAGI come from the germline V gene. The CDR3 loop reads CASYTGDGPYEQYF. DNA for the CDR3: TGTGCCAGCTATACAGGCGACGGTCCCTACGAGCAGTACTTC.

This rearrangement joins TRBV5-1 to TRBJ2-5, with 12 bases aligning to TRBD2. Unmatched junction bases numbered 5, after V lost 4 bases and J lost 1 base. The CDR3 spans 16 residues. Looked up from germline, CDR1 is SGHRS and CDR2 is YFSETQ. In DNA form, the CDR3 reads TGCGCCAGCAGCGTAGGGACTAGCGGGCTCCAAGAGACCCAGTACTTC. Amino acid sequence: CASSVGTSGLQETQYF.

The genes are TRBV28 and TRBJ1-1; possible D gene TRBD1, 5 bases. There are 11 residues in the CDR3. V was trimmed by 10 bases and J by 8 bases, leaving 14 bases between them. CDR1 and CDR2 (germline): MDHEN, SYDVKM. The DNA of the CDR3 is TGTGCCACCGAACAGCGACAGGAAGCTTTCTTT. Amino acid sequence: CATEQRQEAFF. Looking up the rest from reference TRBV28 and TRBJ1-1 gives the full variable domain: DVKVTQSSRYLVKRTGEKVFLECVQDMDHENMFWYRQDPGLGLRLIYFSYDVKMKEKGDIPEGYSVSREKKERFSLILESASTNQTSMYLCATEQRQEAFFGQGTRLTVV.

V and J are TRBV9 and TRBJ1-3; D is ambiguous. V was clipped by 4 bases and J by 2 bases, with 16 bases between them. Germline lookup yields CDR1 SGDLS and CDR2 YYNGEE. CDR3 length equals 16 residues. The DNA for the CDR3 is TGTGCCAGCAGCCCTCTGCTTCATACCGCTGGAAACACCATATATTTT. Translation gives CASSPLLHTAGNTIYF.

In its sample, this clone was seen once. The chain is built from TRBV6-5 and TRBJ1-6; the D is unclear. CDR3 size: 16 residues. The V end lost 0 bases, the J end lost 9 bases, and 15 bases lay between the germline ends. The germline V gene has CDR1 MNHEY and CDR2 SVGAGI. The CDR3 DNA reads as TGTGCCAGCAGTTACTCGGCAGCTGGAGGAGTTTCACCCCTCCACTTT. This codes for CASSYSAAGGVSPLHF.

There are a few counts of this clone. V and J are TRBV15 and TRBJ1-2, with TRBD1 matching over 7 bases. In germline, CDR1 is LNHNV, CDR2 YYDKDF (reference sequence). CDR3 length equals 12 residues. Trimming removed 5 bases from V and 7 bases from J; junction bases left unmatched: 4. Written as DNA, the CDR3 is TGTGCCACCAGCGCCGACAGGGTTGGCTACACCTTC. This sequence encodes CATSADRVGYTF.

The chain is built from TRBV30 and TRBJ2-5, with a possible D match to TRBD1 (7 bases). The DNA end favors TRBJ2-7, so the J call may be wrong. The CDR3 is made up of 15 amino acids. Germline V gives CDR1 GTSNPN, CDR2 SVGIG (reference sequence). The chain's CDR3 is CAWRSILQGTYEQYF. The CDR3 nucleotides are TGTGCCTGGAGGTCTATTTTACAGGGGACTTACGAGCAGTACTTC.

The genes are TRBV4-3 and TRBJ2-3; 10 bases are shared with TRBD2. There are 17 residues in the CDR3. The germline V gene encodes CDR1 LGHNA and CDR2 YSLEER. V shed 1 base, J shed 4 bases, and the junction held 8 bases outside the gene matches. For the CDR3, the DNA is TGCGCCAGCAGCCAAGTAGATTTGCTAGCGGGAGCAGATACGCAGTATTTT. Its protein is CASSQVDLLAGADTQYF.

The V and J genes are TRBV7-8 and TRBJ2-7; D might be TRBD1 or TRBD2, each matching 5 bases. The CDR3 is made up of 11 amino acids. Trimming shortened V by 3 bases and J by 6 bases, and 6 bases separated the two germline ends. Germline values: CDR1 SGHVS, CDR2 FQNEAQ. Written as DNA, the CDR3 is TGTGCCAGCAGCTTGGGGGTCGAGCAGTACTTC. The encoded protein is CASSLGVEQYF.

The V and J genes are TRBV9 and TRBJ2-2; a possible D gene is TRBD1 (6 bases). The CDR3 extends over 15 amino acids. CDR1 is SGDLS, CDR2 YYNGEE, per germline. V was shortened by 0 bases and J by 3 bases, with 9 bases between the two germline ends. CDR3 in amino acids: CASSVAGADTGELFF. The CDR3 coding sequence is TGTGCCAGCAGCGTAGCAGGGGCCGACACCGGGGAGCTGTTTTTT.

J is TRBJ2-5 and V is TRBV9, with TRBD2 matching 7 bases. CDR3 length equals 15 residues. V lost 1 base and J lost 2; bases outside the gene matches: 5. CDR1 and CDR2 from the germline V gene are SGDLS and YYNGEE. Here the CDR3 DNA reads TGTGCCAGCAGCGTAATGGCTAGCGGACAAGAGACCCAGTACTTC. Translated, it gives CASSVMASGQETQYF.

This clone was picked up a small number of times. The genes are TRBV9 and TRBJ2-3; no clear D. The germline V gene encodes CDR1 SGDLS and CDR2 YYNGEE. Trimming pared 0 bases from V and 2 bases from J, leaving 4 bases between. The CDR3 sequence is 13 residues long. The CDR3 DNA reads as TGTGCCAGCAGCGTAGTCAACACAGATACGCAGTATTTT. Translation: CASSVVNTDTQYF.

This chain uses TRBV4-2 with TRBJ2-3; 10 positions agree with TRBD2. The germline CDR1 and CDR2 sequences are LGHNA and YNFKEQ. V dropped 1 base and J dropped 2; count of bases not matched to a gene: 15. The CDR3 extends over 20 amino acids. CDR3 loop: CASSQVSSGSVWDPTDTQYF. In nucleotides, the CDR3 is TGTGCCAGCAGCCAAGTCTCTAGCGGGAGCGTTTGGGATCCCACAGATACGCAGTATTTT.

This clone was detected once. The gene calls are TRBV27 and TRBJ2-5, with D perhaps TRBD2 (5 bases). The V end lost 5 bases, the J end lost 5 bases, and 24 bases lay between the germline ends. There are 17 residues in the CDR3. Germline assignment: CDR1 MNHEY and CDR2 SMNVEV (reference sequence). The CDR3 reads CASSPNRPAGSGETQYF. The CDR3 DNA is TGTGCCAGCAGTCCGAACCGCCCGGCGGGCAGTGGGGAGACCCAGTACTTC.

This chain links TRBV19 with TRBJ2-3; 14 nucleotides match TRBD2. CDR3 size: 17 residues. J was trimmed by 4 bases and V by 7 bases; bases with no gene match: 10. The germline V gene has CDR1 LNHDA and CDR2 SQIVND (reference sequence). CDR3 in DNA: TGTGCCAGTAAAGGGACTAGCGGGAGAATAAGTGCAGATACGCAGTATTTT. Translated: CASKGTSGRISADTQYF.